Below are 8 T cell receptor beta chains sequenced from a single sample in a study of blood T cell repertoires in COVID-19. Method: immunoSEQ multiplex PCR; TCRdb's copy keeps in-frame clones and lacks some. Found here are about 130,000 clones, around 85% of them singletons; the top ten hold approximately 10%. Material for sequencing was PBMCs or T cells enriched from blood (not recorded which). These receptors came from a man aged 50 to 60 who had recovered from COVID-19.

The CDR3 DNA is TGTGCCAGCAGCCCAGACACCGAGAACACTGAAGCTTTCTTT. This gives the protein CASSPDTENTEAFF. This chain uses TRBV7-9 with TRBJ1-1, with D unclear. The CDR3 has 14 amino acids. CDR1 SEHNR and CDR2 FQNEAQ come from the germline V gene (reference sequence). Trimming cost V 5 bases and J 1 base, with 11 bases left between them. Together with reference TRBV7-9 and TRBJ1-1, the CDR3 gives the full variable domain: DTGVSQNPRHKITKRGQNVTFRCDPISEHNRLYWYRQTLGQGPEFLTYFQNEAQLEKSRLLSDRFSAERPKGSFSTLEIQRTEQGDSAMYLCASSPDTENTEAFFGQGTRLTVV.

The genes are TRBV6-2 or TRBV6-3 and TRBJ2-2; possibly TRBD2 for D (6 bases). Germline CDR1 MNHEY, CDR2 SVGEGT. The CDR3 totals 15 residues. Trimming shortened V by 2 bases and J by 6 bases, and 13 bases separated the two germline ends. CDR3 nucleotide sequence: TGTGCCAGCAGTTACAAACTAGCTAGGGCCGGGGAGCTGTTTTTT. Translating it yields CASSYKLARAGELFF.

The chain joins TRBV7-3 to TRBJ1-3, with no clear D. This CDR3 spans 14 amino acids. Trimming cost V 2 bases and J 4 bases, with 9 bases left between them. CDR1 and CDR2 from the germline V gene are SGHTA and FQGTGA. The CDR3 DNA reads TGTGCCAGCAGCTTAGGCGGGCTGGGAAACACCATATATTTT. This encodes CASSLGGLGNTIYF.

V usage is TRBV2 and J usage is TRBJ1-3; no firm D call. This CDR3 has 17 residues. Trimming pared 2 bases from V and 1 base from J, leaving 15 bases between. The germline V gene encodes CDR1 SNHLY and CDR2 FYNNEI. The CDR3 region has the DNA TGTGCCAGCAGTGAAAACGTAGGCAGACTTTCTGGAAACACCATATATTTT. Residues: CASSENVGRLSGNTIYF.

The chain joins TRBV6-2 or TRBV6-3 to TRBJ2-1; D possibly corresponds to TRBD2 (6 bases). This CDR3 is built from 16 residues. Trimming left V 2 bases short and J 0 bases short, with 11 bases between. CDR1 MNHEY and CDR2 SVGEGT come from the germline V gene. The CDR3 spells CASSYGLGGSYNEQFF. The CDR3 DNA reads TGTGCCAGCAGTTACGGACTGGGGGGCTCCTACAATGAGCAGTTCTTC.

The CDR3 nucleotides read TGCGCCAGCAGCCAAGATGGACAGGGGGGGACCCAGTACTTC. Its translation: CASSQDGQGGTQYF. The chain is built from TRBV4-3 and TRBJ2-5; 10 bases fit TRBD1. The CDR3 loop spans 14 amino acids. Germline loops: CDR1 LGHNA, CDR2 YSLEER. The J segment lost 7 bases and the V segment lost 0 bases, leaving 2 bases of the junction unmatched.

J is TRBJ1-6 and V is TRBV15, with TRBD1 as a possible D gene (5 bases). This CDR3 is 16 amino acids long. Between the trimmed V and J ends, which lost 0 bases and 7 bases, there was a span of 13 bases. Germline CDR1 and CDR2: LNHNV and YYDKDF (reference sequence). The chain's CDR3 is CATSRELGQANSPLHF. The CDR3 nucleotides are TGTGCCACCAGCAGAGAATTGGGGCAGGCGAATTCACCCCTCCACTTT.

About this clone itself: Relative to the germline gene, one junction end is altered; a read error may explain this. The chain uses TRBV7-7 and TRBJ2-3; the match to TRBD2 covers 9 bases. The CDR3 is 14 residues long. Germline loops: CDR1 SSHAT, CDR2 FNYEAQ (reference sequence). The CDR3 DNA is TGTGCTAGCAGCCCTAGCGGGGTTGGGGATACGCAGTATTTT. It yields the protein CASSPSGVGDTQYF.